This TCR beta chain was retrieved from a study of control samples from healthy donors and cancer patients. The V end was cut by 0 bases, the J end by 3 bases, with 15 bases between. Germline CDR1 reads SGHTS; CDR2 reads YDEGEE. CDR3 length equals 16 residues. Measured with immunoSEQ multiplex PCR; TCRdb has only the in-frame clones, and not every one. Of about 180,000 clones listed, 85% to 90% are singletons. V and J are TRBV5-8 and TRBJ1-2; D unresolved. Sequencing used blood. The TCR was taken from a woman aged 45-65 years in good health. The CDR3 here is CASSLEVLASYYGYTF. CDR3 bases: TGTGCCAGCAGCTTGGAGGTTTTGGCCAGCTACTATGGCTACACCTTC.